Listed here are 32 T cell receptor beta chains from one sample, sequenced in a study of PD-L1 blockade in urothelial cancer. Specified time point: peripheral blood 6 weeks after treatment start. Profiling relied on immunoSEQ multiplex PCR, and the TCRdb table lists in-frame clones only, not all of them. The sample holds 100,000 to 150,000 clones, around 86% seen once. The starting material was PBMCs, obtained around atezolizumab (anti-PD-L1) treatment. The origin of the receptors is a man aged 45-65 years with urothelial cancer.

On this clone: The sample contains more than one DNA sequence encoding this CDR3. The J gene is TRBJ2-7, the V gene TRBV11-3; no clear D gene. In germline, CDR1 is SGHNT, CDR2 YENEEA. V lost 5 bases, J lost 0 bases, and 8 bases lay in between. CDR3 length: 13 amino acids. This CDR3 is CASSGGSSYEQYF. The CDR3 coding sequence is TGTGCCAGCAGCGGTGGCAGCTCCTACGAGCAGTACTTC.

The chain couples TRBV7-9 to TRBJ1-1, with 9 bases identical to TRBD1. The V gene's germline CDR1 is SEHNR and CDR2 FQNEAQ (reference sequence). With 5 bases clipped from V and 4 bases from J, the junction kept 5 bases outside the gene matches. The CDR3 spans 14 residues. CDR3 amino acids: CASSGQGFVTEAFF. CDR3 nucleotides: TGTGCCAGCAGCGGACAGGGGTTCGTCACTGAAGCTTTCTTT.

The rearrangement joins TRBV7-8 to TRBJ2-5; D gene unclear. The CDR3 extends over 14 amino acids. V shed 1 base and J shed 3 bases, with 9 bases lying between them. Germline V CDR1 and CDR2: SGHVS, FQNEAQ. The CDR3 reads CASSLGISEETQYF. The CDR3 DNA reads as TGTGCCAGCAGCTTAGGGATCAGCGAAGAGACCCAGTACTTC.

The chain recombines TRBV11-3 with TRBJ2-6, with TRBD1 as a possible D gene (6 bases). This CDR3 contains 15 residues. CDR1 is SGHNT and CDR2 is YENEEA in the germline V gene. The germline V and J ends were trimmed by 1 base and 2 bases, with 6 bases remaining between them. CDR3 in amino acids: CASSLGQAGANVLTF. The CDR3 coding sequence is TGTGCCAGCAGCTTAGGACAGGCTGGGGCCAACGTCCTGACTTTC.

V usage is TRBV7-8 and J usage is TRBJ1-1, with 8 bases identical to TRBD1. The CDR3 totals 15 residues. The ends lost 5 bases at V and 5 bases at J; junction bases unmatched: 10. Germline values: CDR1 SGHVS, CDR2 FQNEAQ. The CDR3, as DNA: TGTGCCAGCAGCCTGGCCGACAGGGGTTGGACTGAAGCTTTCTTT. Its translation: CASSLADRGWTEAFF.

This rearrangement joins TRBV2 to TRBJ1-5, with no clear D. The CDR3 runs 14 residues. Germline V gene sequence: CDR1 SNHLY, CDR2 FYNNEI. Trimming took off 3 bases at V and 8 bases at J, with 14 bases between the two ends. The CDR3 protein is CASSELGAPKPQHF. DNA of the CDR3: TGTGCCAGCAGTGAGCTAGGAGCGCCAAAGCCCCAGCATTTT.

CDR3 in amino acids: CASSLGTGVAYGYTF. The DNA of the CDR3 is TGCGCCAGCAGCTTGGGTACGGGTGTTGCCTATGGCTACACCTTC. The chain links TRBV5-1 to TRBJ1-2; no firm D call. V dropped 0 bases and J dropped 4 bases, with 13 bases sitting between them. Germline V lookup: CDR1 SGHRS, CDR2 YFSETQ. The CDR3 has 15 residues.

The V gene is TRBV6-1, the J gene TRBJ1-2; D is possibly TRBD1 (5 bases). V lost 3 bases to trimming and J lost 5 bases, with 16 bases between them. The CDR3 spans 15 residues. In germline, CDR1 is MNHNS, CDR2 SASEGT. CDR3 sequence (DNA): TGTGCCAGCAGTGAGCCCCGACAGTCTCCGTATGGCTACACCTTC. It codes for CASSEPRQSPYGYTF.

The chain recombines TRBV7-2 with TRBJ1-4; 7 positions match TRBD1. Germline-derived CDR1 and CDR2 are SGHTA and FQGNSA. The V and J ends lost 5 bases and 4 bases, in that order; junction bases with no gene match: 4. There are 14 residues in the CDR3. The CDR3 loop is CASSPQGSNEKLFF. In nucleotides, the CDR3 is TGTGCCAGCAGCCCACAGGGGAGTAATGAAAAACTGTTTTTT.

The CDR3 DNA is TGTGCCAGTCAGCGGGAGGGCACAGATACGCAGTATTTT. Translated: CASQREGTDTQYF. V and J are TRBV2 and TRBJ2-3; 9 bases are shared with TRBD2. CDR3 length: 13 amino acids. The junction had 2 bases not matched to a gene; V was cut back by 9 bases and J by 1 base. Germline assignment: CDR1 SNHLY and CDR2 FYNNEI.

This chain joins TRBV5-1 and TRBJ1-1, with 7 bases lining up with TRBD1. The CDR3 consists of 16 residues. J gave up 3 bases and V 5 bases, and 13 bases lay outside the gene matches. The V gene's germline CDR1 is SGHRS and CDR2 YFSETQ. CDR3 DNA: TGCGCCAGCAGTTGGAGAGGGGGCGGTCGGGACACTGAAGCTTTCTTT. It encodes CASSWRGGGRDTEAFF. The full variable domain, rest sourced from reference TRBV5-1 and TRBJ1-1, is KAGVTQTPRYLIKTRGQQVTLSCSPISGHRSVSWYQQTPGQGLQFLFEYFSETQRNKGNFPGRFSGRQFSNSRSEMNVSTLELGDSALYLCASSWRGGGRDTEAFFGQGTRLTVV.

This sequence joins TRBV2 and TRBJ1-1, with D possibly matching TRBD1 (5 bases). V was cut by 4 bases and J by 2 bases, with 11 bases left in between. Germline V lookup: CDR1 SNHLY, CDR2 FYNNEI. The CDR3 consists of 14 residues. The CDR3 reads CASSASTVNTEAFF. The CDR3 nucleotides read TGTGCCAGCAGTGCGTCGACAGTAAACACTGAAGCTTTCTTT.

This chain links TRBV7-2 with TRBJ2-3, with 15 bases lining up with TRBD2. The germline gives CDR1 SGHTA, CDR2 FQGNSA. This CDR3 region has 17 residues. The junction had 3 bases not matched to a gene; V was cut back by 0 bases and J by 5 bases. The CDR3 DNA is TGTGCCAGCAGCTTAGCGCTGGGACTAGCGGGAGGAGATACGCAGTATTTT. Translation: CASSLALGLAGGDTQYF. Complete variable domain (other parts from reference TRBV7-2 and TRBJ2-3): GAGVSQSPSNKVTEKGKDVELRCDPISGHTALYWYRQSLGQGLEFLIYFQGNSAPDKSGLPSDRFSAERTGGSVSTLTIQRTQQEDSAVYLCASSLALGLAGGDTQYFGPGTRLTVL.

This chain uses TRBV18 with TRBJ2-1; 9 bases agree with TRBD2. The CDR3 totals 15 residues. J gave up 4 bases and V 3 bases, and 4 bases lay outside the gene matches. The germline CDR1 and CDR2 sequences are KGHSH and LQKENI. CDR3 coding DNA: TGTGCCAGCTCACCGGGCGGGAGGGTTTACAATGAGCAGTTCTTC. It yields the protein CASSPGGRVYNEQFF.

The chain recombines TRBV7-3 with TRBJ2-1; 9 nucleotides line up with TRBD1. Germline lookup yields CDR1 SGHTA and CDR2 FQGTGA. V was clipped by 5 bases and J by 8 bases; unmatched bases: 10. This CDR3 is 15 amino acids long. The DNA for the CDR3 is TGTGCCAGCAGCGATTCCGGGACAGGGATGCATGAGCAGTTCTTC. This codes for CASSDSGTGMHEQFF.

The chain employs TRBV5-1 and TRBJ2-7; 10 bases line up with TRBD2. Germline trimming cut 0 bases from V and 0 bases from J; bases unmatched to any gene: 3. The CDR3 spans 16 residues. Germline V CDR1 and CDR2: SGHRS, YFSETQ. The CDR3 DNA follows: TGCGCCAGCAGCTTGGGACTAGCGGGCGTCTCCTACGAGCAGTACTTC. Amino acid sequence: CASSLGLAGVSYEQYF.

Here the CDR3 DNA reads TGTGCCAGCTTCACTAACTATGGCTACACCTTC. Its protein is CASFTNYGYTF. V is TRBV28 and J is TRBJ1-2; D not resolved. Germline CDR1 MDHEN, CDR2 SYDVKM. The CDR3 consists of 11 residues. V was shortened by 8 bases and J by 0 bases, with 4 bases between the two germline ends.

The rearrangement links TRBV11-1 to TRBJ2-5; 13 positions match TRBD2. The length of the CDR3 is 16 residues. V trimming: 5 bases; J trimming: 1 base; junction bases outside the gene matches: 4. Germline V CDR1 and CDR2: SGHAT, FQDESV (reference sequence). Here the CDR3 DNA reads TGTGCCAGCAGCCTCGGACTAGCGGGAGTCCAAGAGACCCAGTACTTC. This translates into CASSLGLAGVQETQYF.

J is TRBJ1-2 and V is TRBV20-1; D is undetermined. This CDR3 has 11 amino acids. Trimming removed 0 bases at V and 7 bases at J, with 6 bases between. CDR1 and CDR2 from the germline V gene are DFQATT and SNEGSKA (reference sequence). The CDR3 loop is CSARENSGYTF. CDR3 DNA: TGCAGTGCTAGAGAGAACAGTGGCTACACCTTC.

The rearrangement links TRBV9 to TRBJ2-2; TRBD2 might be the D (5 bases). Trimming removed 4 bases at V and 1 base at J, with 14 bases between. Germline V gene sequence: CDR1 SGDLS, CDR2 YYNGEE. The CDR3 length is 16 residues. DNA for the CDR3: TGTGCCAGCAGCCCCCGTTCGGGGATGAACACCGGGGAGCTGTTTTTT. Translation gives CASSPRSGMNTGELFF.

The chain recombines TRBV18 with TRBJ2-7; D is possibly TRBD2 (7 bases). CDR1 is KGHSH, CDR2 LQKENI, per germline. V dropped 1 base and J dropped 5 bases, with 9 bases sitting between them. The CDR3 length is 13 residues. The CDR3 DNA sequence: TGTGCCAGCTCACCACGGGGGGGCCACGAGCAGTACTTC. It translates to CASSPRGGHEQYF.

The chain employs TRBV5-4 and TRBJ1-3; D might be TRBD1 (5 bases). Germline assignment: CDR1 SGHNT and CDR2 YYREEE (reference sequence). This CDR3 contains 14 residues. V lost 1 base, J lost 2 bases, and 7 bases lay in between. The CDR3 reads CASSLPQAGNTIYF. The CDR3 bases are TGTGCCAGCAGCTTGCCACAGGCTGGAAACACCATATATTTT.

This chain connects TRBV27 to TRBJ2-3, with D possibly TRBD1 on 5 matching bases. The CDR3 length is 15 residues. Per germline, CDR1 MNHEY and CDR2 SMNVEV (reference sequence). V lost 3 bases, J lost 5 bases, and 15 bases lay in between. The CDR3 DNA reads TGTGCCAGCAGTTTCCACGTTTCAGGGAAAGATACGCAGTATTTT. Amino acid sequence: CASSFHVSGKDTQYF.

The chain links TRBV5-1 to TRBJ2-1; TRBD2 agrees at 12 bases. J lost 12 bases, V lost 4 bases, and 14 bases had no gene match. This CDR3 has 16 residues. Looked up from germline, CDR1 is SGHRS and CDR2 is YFSETQ. CDR3 residues: CASSLGTSGPGTGQFF. The CDR3 coding sequence is TGCGCCAGCAGCCTGGGGACTAGCGGGCCCGGAACTGGGCAGTTCTTC.

The chain uses TRBV9 and TRBJ2-3; 10 bases agree with TRBD2. With 4 bases clipped from V and 0 bases from J, the junction kept 5 bases outside the gene matches. This CDR3 region has 16 residues. Germline V gene lookup returns CDR1 SGDLS and CDR2 YYNGEE. CDR3 region: CASSPLAGASTDTQYF. As DNA, the CDR3 is TGTGCCAGCAGCCCTCTAGCGGGAGCTAGCACAGATACGCAGTATTTT.

CDR3 residues: CASTPFRGGYEQYF. The CDR3 DNA reads TGTGCCAGCACCCCTTTTCGGGGGGGGTATGAGCAGTACTTC. The chain joins TRBV2 to TRBJ2-7, with TRBD2 matching 8 bases. CDR3 length equals 14 residues. Losses at the gene ends were 7 bases for V and 7 bases for J; bases not matched to a gene: 12. Germline V lookup: CDR1 SNHLY, CDR2 FYNNEI.

The rearrangement links TRBV30 to TRBJ1-2, with D perhaps TRBD1 (5 bases). The CDR3 is made up of 15 amino acids. Trimming stripped 0 bases from V and 4 bases from J, with 15 bases between. Germline lookup yields CDR1 GTSNPN and CDR2 SVGIG (reference sequence). The CDR3 spells CAWSVGTGRGYGYTF. CDR3 coding DNA: TGTGCCTGGAGTGTAGGGACCGGGCGGGGCTATGGCTACACCTTC.

This clone was counted between two and nine times. The chain combines TRBV7-6 with TRBJ2-1; 11 positions agree with TRBD2. CDR1 is SGHVS, CDR2 FNYEAQ, per germline. The CDR3 is made up of 14 amino acids. Trimming removed 5 bases from V and 9 bases from J; junction bases left unmatched: 6. This chain's CDR3 is CASSNSGRDPEQFF. The CDR3 nucleotides read TGTGCCAGCAGCAATAGCGGGAGGGATCCTGAGCAGTTCTTC.

The V call is TRBV6-5, the J call TRBJ2-1; 9 nucleotides agree with TRBD2. Germline CDR1 reads MNHEY; CDR2 reads SVGAGI. The junction had 3 bases not matched to a gene; V was cut back by 7 bases and J by 2 bases. This CDR3 spans 14 amino acids. The CDR3 DNA reads as TGTGCCAGCAACGTAGCGGGGGCCTACAATGAGCAGTTCTTC. Its translation: CASNVAGAYNEQFF.

The genes are TRBV6-6 and TRBJ2-1; D is unresolved. The CDR3 extends over 12 amino acids. The ends were cut back, 2 bases at V and 5 bases at J, with 4 bases in the middle. Germline V gene sequence: CDR1 MNHNY, CDR2 SVGAGI (reference sequence). This chain's CDR3 is CASSYINNEQFF. CDR3 DNA sequence: TGTGCCAGCAGTTACATAAACAATGAGCAGTTCTTC.

The chain joins TRBV28 to TRBJ1-2, with TRBD1 identical over 10 bases. CDR3 size: 15 residues. Germline trimming cut 7 bases from V and 2 bases from J; bases unmatched to any gene: 7. The germline CDR1 and CDR2 sequences are MDHEN and SYDVKM. CDR3 coding DNA: TGTGCCAGCAACCAAGACAGGGGGCGCAACTATGGCTACACCTTC. This translates into CASNQDRGRNYGYTF.

V usage is TRBV7-8 and J usage is TRBJ1-3; 7 bases agree with TRBD1. The CDR3 consists of 16 residues. J was trimmed by 3 bases and V by 4 bases; bases with no gene match: 9. Germline loops: CDR1 SGHVS, CDR2 FQNEAQ. CDR3 nucleotides: TGTGCCAGCAGCTCGCGGCTCACAGGGGTTGGAAACACCATATATTTT. Its translation: CASSSRLTGVGNTIYF. The whole variable domain, remainder taken from reference TRBV7-8 and TRBJ1-3, is GAGVSQSPRYKVAKRGQDVALRCDPISGHVSLFWYQQALGQGPEFLTYFQNEAQLDKSGLPSDRFFAERPEGSVSTLKIQRTQQEDSAVYLCASSSRLTGVGNTIYFGEGSWLTVV.